The subject of this entry is one TCR beta chain. V was pared by 6 bases and J by 2 bases, with 12 bases between. The CDR3 extends over 14 amino acids. The V gene's germline CDR1 is MNHEY and CDR2 SMNVEV (reference sequence). TCRdb's table, derived via immunoSEQ multiplex PCR, lists solely in-frame clones and lacks some. The sample has nearly 80,000 clones; 80% to 95% are singletons. The sample is drawn from a study of technical replicates of blood from several donors. Input material: T cells isolated from PBMCs. The V call is TRBV27, the J call TRBJ2-3, with a possible D match to TRBD1 (6 bases). The TCR sequence derives from a human donor in good health. CDR3 nucleotides: TGTGCCAGCAGACAGGGTCCCTTCACAGATACGCAGTATTTT. This encodes CASRQGPFTDTQYF.